In its sample, the clone carrying this T cell receptor beta chain was seen many times. What it recognizes is unknown. Sequencing libraries for TCR beta were prepared with iRepertoire HTBI primers and Arm-PCR of CDR3 regions. TCRdb re-called the multiplex PCR reads with MiXCR, one entry per CDR3 protein. The sample consists of 400,000 to 500,000 distinct CDR3 sequences, less than 25% of them appearing once. Time point of the sample: persistent/refractory GD, antithyroid drugs over 5 years with positive TRAb. PBMC RNA was the source of the TCR library. EDTA tubes held roughly 8.1 milliliters of peripheral blood from each patient. The source of the sample is a study of regulatory T cells in long-lasting Graves disease. Study findings and constraints: The study found TRBV28, TRBJ1-2 and TRBJ2-5 favored in persistent disease. Blood alone, not thyroid tissue, was studied.

Germline loops: CDR1 MDHEN, CDR2 SYDVKM. CDR3 size: 15 residues. V was trimmed by 3 bases and J by 4 bases, leaving 15 bases between them. The sample consisted of peripheral blood mononuclear cells (PBMCs), taken when the disease was refractory, from a patient treated with antithyroid drugs. This TCR derives from a female donor with Graves disease. V is TRBV28 and J is TRBJ1-2, with D unclear. The DNA of the CDR3 is TGTGCCAGCAGTTTTGGTTGGGGATCGGCCTATGGCTACACCTTC. Its protein is CASSFGWGSAYGYTF.